Listed here are 30 T cell receptor beta chains from one sample, sequenced in a study of CD8+CD57+ T cells in acquired aplastic anemia. The sequenced patients had an expansion of CD8+CD57+ cells seen by flow cytometry. Profiles of TCR beta VDJ and CDR3 were generated from a genomic DNA template. TCRdb recomputed calls from the reads with MiXCR, one row per CDR3 protein. Of some 170,000 distinct CDR3 sequences listed, roughly 48% are singletons. Input material: sorted CD4+, CD8+, or CD8+CD57+ T cells (not recorded which) from PBMCs. All receptors derive from a human donor with aplastic anemia.

Worth noting for this clonotype: A single base separates this from a much larger clone, so it may be a read error. The V call is TRBV11-1, the J call TRBJ2-5, with TRBD2 identical over 7 bases. CDR3 length: 19 amino acids. CDR1 and CDR2 (germline): SGHAT, FQDESV (reference sequence). The trim removed 5 bases at V and 5 bases at J, leaving 23 bases unmatched. CDR3 region: CASSAHTPGLRIVGETQYF. CDR3 nucleotide sequence: TGTGCCAGCAGCGCTCATACACCGGGACTAAGGATAGTTGGGGAGACCCAGTACTTC.

The genes are TRBV10-3 and TRBJ2-3, with 8 bases identical to TRBD2. After removal of 6 bases from V and 2 bases from J, the junction contained 7 bases not matched to a gene. CDR1 is ENHRY, CDR2 SYGVKD, per germline. The CDR3 sequence is 15 residues long. The CDR3: CAISPAGGITDTQYF. The CDR3 DNA sequence: TGTGCCATCAGCCCCGCGGGGGGAATCACAGATACGCAGTATTTT.

V gene TRBV7-6 combines with J gene TRBJ2-5, with D perhaps matching TRBD1 (5 bases). Germline V CDR1 and CDR2: SGHVS, FNYEAQ. The CDR3 has 14 residues. V was shortened by 5 bases and J by 1 base, with 11 bases between the two germline ends. CDR3 sequence (DNA): TGTGCCAGCAGCCCAGACAGTTCCCAAGAGACCCAGTACTTC. Translated: CASSPDSSQETQYF. Complete variable domain (other parts from reference TRBV7-6 and TRBJ2-5): GAGVSQSPRYKVTKRGQDVALRCDPISGHVSLYWYRQALGQGPEFLTYFNYEAQQDKSGLPNDRFSAERPEGSISTLTIQRTEQRDSAMYRCASSPDSSQETQYFGPGTRLLVL.

This chain connects TRBV4-3 to TRBJ2-7, with D perhaps TRBD1 or TRBD2 (5 bases each). CDR1 and CDR2 from the germline V gene are LGHNA and YSLEER. This CDR3 region has 14 residues. V lost 5 bases and J 2 bases, leaving 13 bases between the germline ends. The CDR3 protein is CASSEGTVTYEQYF. CDR3 bases: TGCGCCAGCAGCGAAGGGACGGTTACCTACGAGCAGTACTTC.

CDR3 nucleotide sequence: TGTGCCAGCAGCTTCGACCCCGGGGCTGACATTCAGTACTTC. Encoded protein: CASSFDPGADIQYF. This rearrangement joins TRBV7-2 to TRBJ2-7, with D perhaps given as TRBD1 or TRBD2 (5 bases each). The DNA matches TRBJ2-4 better at its end, which makes the J call doubtful. Germline-derived CDR1 and CDR2 are SGHTA and FQGNSA. The CDR3 spans 14 residues.

Many counts were recorded for this clonotype. V gene TRBV3-1 combines with J gene TRBJ2-3, with TRBD2 as a possible D gene (6 bases). The CDR3 consists of 11 residues. CDR1 is LGHDT, CDR2 YNNKEL, per germline (reference sequence). The CDR3 is CASSVQDTQYF. DNA of the CDR3: TGTGCTTCTAGCGTTCAGGATACGCAGTATTTT.

As regards this clonotype: At one end the junction does not follow the germline gene, possibly because of a read error. J is TRBJ2-5 and V is TRBV20-1, with a weak D call TRBD1 (5 bases). The CDR3 length is 15 residues. CDR1 DFQATT and CDR2 SNEGSKA come from the germline V gene (reference sequence). The CDR3 region has the DNA TGCAGTGCTTATCCCCCAGGGCGCCGCTCAGAGATCCAGTACTTC. Its protein product is CSAYPPGRRSEIQYF.

In regard to this clonotype: A much larger clone is a single base away; this may be a read error. The chain employs TRBV6-1 and TRBJ1-5; the match to TRBD1 covers 8 bases. CDR3 length: 15 amino acids. Germline CDR1 reads MNHNS; CDR2 reads SASEGT. The CDR3 nucleotides read TGTGCCGGCAGTGTAGGGACAGGCCTTAATCAGCCCCAGCATTTT. This translates into CAGSVGTGLNQPQHF.

Remarks on this clonotype: The germline gene is not matched at one end of the junction; a read error may be the cause. The J gene is TRBJ1-3, the V gene TRBV20-1, with TRBD1 matching over 11 bases. The CDR3 is 14 residues long. Looked up from germline, CDR1 is DFQATT and CDR2 is SNEGSKA (reference sequence). CDR3 DNA: TGCGGTGCTTCCCGAGGGGACAGGGGGAACACCATATATTTT. Its translation is CGASRGDRGNTIYF.

The chain carries TRBV20-1 and TRBJ2-5, with 14 nucleotides matching TRBD2. This CDR3 is 15 amino acids long. The V segment lost 6 bases and the J segment 3 bases; nucleotides outside the gene matches: 6. CDR1 is DFQATT, CDR2 SNEGSKA, per germline (reference sequence). The CDR3, as DNA: TGCAGTGCAGAGGGACTAGCGGGGGTGAAAGAGACCCAGTACTTC. As protein: CSAEGLAGVKETQYF.

The chain is built from TRBV2 and TRBJ1-5; D is unclear. Germline V lookup: CDR1 SNHLY, CDR2 FYNNEI. The CDR3 is made up of 11 amino acids. Trimming removed 8 bases at V and 11 bases at J, with 13 bases between. For the CDR3, the DNA is TGTGCCAGCTCGCCGCGGGCGTCCCAGCATTTT. Encoded protein: CASSPRASQHF.

Worth noting for this clonotype: A much more abundant neighbour one base away suggests this may be a read error. The chain recombines TRBV20-1 with TRBJ2-1, with TRBD2 matching over 15 bases. Germline loops: CDR1 DFQATT, CDR2 SNEGSKA (reference sequence). After removal of 1 base from V and 7 bases from J, the junction contained 8 bases not matched to a gene. The CDR3 covers 17 residues. CDR3 sequence reads: CSARASPGTSGGNEQFF. The DNA of the CDR3 is TGCAGTGCTAGAGCCTCACCCGGGACTAGCGGGGGGAATGAGCAGTTCTTC.

This clonotype has ten or more counts. The chain couples TRBV20-1 to TRBJ2-5; D is perhaps TRBD1 or TRBD2 (9 bases each). The CDR3 consists of 14 residues. The ends were cut back, 5 bases at V and 4 bases at J, with 17 bases in the middle. Germline CDR1 DFQATT, CDR2 SNEGSKA (reference sequence). The CDR3 DNA is TGCAGTGCTGCGGGGGGGGGACAGGGAGAGACCCAGTACTTC. Its protein is CSAAGGGQGETQYF.

The gene calls are TRBV19 and TRBJ1-5, with D unclear. Germline-derived CDR1 and CDR2 are LNHDA and SQIVND (reference sequence). Trimming took 0 bases from V and 4 from J, leaving 4 bases between them. The CDR3 has 13 amino acids. The CDR3 region is CASSIEGNQPQHF. The CDR3, as DNA: TGTGCCAGTAGTATAGAGGGTAATCAGCCCCAGCATTTT.

As to this clonotype: Just one base apart from a much larger clone, this may be a read error. The genes are TRBV14 and TRBJ2-3; 11 nucleotides line up with TRBD2. This CDR3 region has 16 residues. From germline, CDR1 is SGHDN and CDR2 FVKESK. CDR3 amino acids: CASSQRLAGPSETQYF. As DNA, the CDR3 is TGTGCCAGCAGCCAAAGACTAGCGGGGCCTTCAGAGACGCAGTATTTT.

This clonotype was detected many times. V and J are TRBV19 and TRBJ1-2; D uncertain. This CDR3 has 13 residues. Between the trimmed V and J ends, which lost 3 bases and 2 bases, there was a span of 7 bases. Germline V lookup: CDR1 LNHDA, CDR2 SQIVND (reference sequence). The CDR3 DNA reads as TGTGCCAGTAGTATTTTGGTAAACTATGGCTACACCTTC. This encodes CASSILVNYGYTF.

This clonotype has a count of ten or more. The rearrangement joins TRBV5-1 to TRBJ1-3; no definite D call. The CDR3 covers 13 residues. Germline assignment: CDR1 SGHRS and CDR2 YFSETQ. V was cut by 5 bases and J by 0 bases, with 6 bases left in between. Here the CDR3 reads CASREYSGNTIYF. CDR3 DNA: TGCGCCAGCAGGGAGTACTCTGGAAACACCATATATTTT.

The chain couples TRBV5-5 to TRBJ2-5; D remains unclear. This CDR3 has 17 amino acids. Germline loops: CDR1 SGHKS, CDR2 YYEKEE (reference sequence). V was trimmed by 10 bases and J by 5 bases, leaving 30 bases between them. CDR3 region: CAGVPRTFSLKGETQYF. The CDR3 nucleotides are TGTGCCGGCGTTCCCCGAACCTTCAGCCTAAAGGGCGAGACCCAGTACTTC.

The V gene is TRBV19, the J gene TRBJ1-5, with D perhaps TRBD1 (6 bases). CDR3 length: 14 residues. Germline V CDR1 and CDR2: LNHDA, SQIVND (reference sequence). V was shortened by 6 bases and J by 4 bases, with 13 bases between the two germline ends. CDR3 in amino acids: CASSDLGANQPQHF. DNA of the CDR3: TGTGCCAGTAGCGACCTGGGGGCGAATCAGCCCCAGCATTTT.

A few counts support this clonotype. The chain links TRBV3-1 to TRBJ1-3; a possible D gene is TRBD1 (6 bases). CDR3 size: 15 residues. Trimming stripped 3 bases from V and 4 bases from J, with 13 bases between. Germline V gene lookup returns CDR1 LGHDT and CDR2 YNNKEL (reference sequence). The CDR3 region is CASSQETGWGNTIYF. Written as DNA, the CDR3 is TGTGCCAGCAGCCAGGAAACAGGGTGGGGAAACACCATATATTTT.

This clonotype was picked up many times. The chain employs TRBV6-1 and TRBJ2-2; D unclear. V was cut by 8 bases and J by 7 bases, with 8 bases left in between. Germline assignment: CDR1 MNHNS and CDR2 SASEGT. The CDR3 contains 11 residues. The CDR3 loop reads CASSMGGELFF. For the CDR3, the DNA is TGTGCCAGCTCGATGGGCGGGGAGCTGTTTTTT.

In this sample, this clonotype turned up a few times. The chain joins TRBV24-1 to TRBJ2-1; 13 nucleotides agree with TRBD2. This CDR3 is 17 amino acids long. J was trimmed by 10 bases and V by 4 bases; bases with no gene match: 12. Germline lookup yields CDR1 KGHDR and CDR2 SFDVKD. The CDR3 bases are TGTGCCACCAGTGACTCCCTTACTAGCGGGAGGGCGGGAGAGCAGTTCTTC. Encoded protein: CATSDSLTSGRAGEQFF.

The rearrangement links TRBV6-2 or TRBV6-3 to TRBJ2-2; 8 positions match TRBD2. After removal of 6 bases from V and 4 bases from J, the junction contained 10 bases not matched to a gene. From germline, CDR1 is MNHEY and CDR2 SVGEGT. CDR3 length: 16 amino acids. CDR3 sequence: CASSSDSGGPTGELFF. The CDR3 DNA follows: TGTGCCAGCAGCTCCGATTCGGGGGGGCCCACCGGGGAGCTGTTTTTT.

About this clonotype: As the CDR3 is not closed by the conserved phenylalanine or tryptophan, this likely results from a read error. The CDR3 nucleotides are TGTGCCAGCAGCCCGTACGGGGGGCGGGGTGAGCAGTTCCTC. Translating it yields CASSPYGGRGEQFL. V usage is TRBV14 and J usage is TRBJ2-1, with D perhaps TRBD2 (7 bases). The CDR3 is 14 residues long. Germline CDR1 reads SGHDN; CDR2 reads FVKESK. Trimming cost V 4 bases and J 9 bases, with 16 bases left between them.

There are a few counts of this clonotype. The rearrangement joins TRBV2 to TRBJ2-7; D gene unclear. The V and J ends lost 4 bases and 4 bases respectively, with 8 bases between them. CDR3 length equals 12 residues. Germline values: CDR1 SNHLY, CDR2 FYNNEI. The DNA for the CDR3 is TGTGCCAGCAGTGTTCGGTCGTACGAGCAGTACTTC. It yields the protein CASSVRSYEQYF.

The table lists this clonotype with many counts. The chain carries TRBV10-1 and TRBJ2-7; D is tentatively TRBD1 or TRBD2 (6 bases each). The CDR3 is 15 amino acids. V gave up 0 bases and J gave up 7 bases, with 16 bases separating them. Per germline, CDR1 WNHNN and CDR2 SYGVQD (reference sequence). For the CDR3, the DNA is TGCGCCAGCAGTGAGTCGTACAGGACTACAGGGGAGCAGTACTTC. This translates into CASSESYRTTGEQYF.

The V call is TRBV2, the J call TRBJ2-2, with TRBD1 matching over 11 bases. This CDR3 has 15 amino acids. J lost 5 bases, V lost 7 bases, and 6 bases had no gene match. Germline values: CDR1 SNHLY, CDR2 FYNNEI. In DNA form, the CDR3 reads TGTGCCAGCAAATCCGGGACAGGGGGGACCGGGGAGCTGTTTTTT. The encoded protein is CASKSGTGGTGELFF.

This clonotype was detected a few times. The chain combines TRBV3-1 with TRBJ1-2, with D perhaps matching TRBD1 (5 bases). The CDR3 runs to 13 residues. The V end was cut by 2 bases, the J end by 8 bases, with 12 bases between. Germline lookup yields CDR1 LGHDT and CDR2 YNNKEL (reference sequence). The CDR3 coding sequence is TGTGCCAGCAGCCAATCGGGGGTTTGGGGCTACACCTTC. Protein sequence: CASSQSGVWGYTF.

This clonotype was observed a handful of times. The chain recombines TRBV3-1 with TRBJ2-5; 12 nucleotides agree with TRBD2. There are 16 residues in the CDR3. Trimming at V came to 2 bases and at J to 3 bases, leaving 4 bases not matched to a gene. Germline CDR1 reads LGHDT; CDR2 reads YNNKEL (reference sequence). The CDR3 DNA is TGTGCCAGCAGCCAAAGACTAGCGGGGGCCAAAGAGACCCAGTACTTC. Amino acid sequence: CASSQRLAGAKETQYF.

This clonotype appeared many times. The chain has TRBV2 and TRBJ1-2, with a weak D call TRBD1 (5 bases). This CDR3 region has 11 residues. CDR1 and CDR2 (germline): SNHLY, FYNNEI. Trimming pared 8 bases from V and 8 bases from J, leaving 12 bases between. CDR3 in DNA: TGTGCCAGCTATAGGGGAGCCGGCTACACCTTC. The encoded protein is CASYRGAGYTF.